These 11 T cell receptor beta chains were all obtained from the same sample, sequenced in a study of cytomegalovirus exposure and HLA in healthy donors. The PCR was carried out with 60 Vbeta primers and 13 Jbeta primers. TCRdb's table, derived via immunoSEQ multiplex PCR, lists solely in-frame clones and lacks some. The sample has 90,000 to 150,000 clones; about 80% are singletons. Sequences were obtained from PBMCs. The receptors come from a woman younger than 30 in good health and CMV-seronegative.

The chain carries TRBV30 and TRBJ1-1; no firm D call. The CDR3 is made up of 15 amino acids. Germline values: CDR1 GTSNPN, CDR2 SVGIG (reference sequence). The V gene lost 2 bases and the J gene lost 0 bases, with 13 bases spanning the gap. CDR3 sequence reads: CAWSRPKEMNTEAFF. CDR3 nucleotides: TGTGCCTGGAGTCGCCCGAAGGAGATGAACACTGAAGCTTTCTTT.

Only a few counts were recorded for this clone. The chain is built from TRBV12-5 and TRBJ1-5; D is perhaps TRBD1 (5 bases). The CDR3 spans 16 residues. Per the germline V gene, CDR1 is LGHNT and CDR2 is FRNRAP. Trimming took off 1 base at V and 7 bases at J, with 17 bases between the two ends. The CDR3 region is CASGLAGGEKGQPQHF. CDR3 coding DNA: TGTGCTAGTGGTTTGGCGGGGGGGGAAAAGGGGCAGCCCCAGCATTTT.

A note on this clone: Compared with germline, one end of the junction differs, possibly owing to a read error. The V gene is TRBV7-2, the J gene TRBJ2-7; D is ambiguous. CDR3 length: 11 amino acids. Germline CDR1 and CDR2: SGHTA and FQGNSA. This CDR3 reads CASSLRYGQYF. The CDR3 nucleotides are TGTGCCAGCAGCTTACGCTACGGGCAGTACTTC.

This clone was observed a handful of times. The CDR3 DNA reads as TGTGCCGGGAATAGCGGGGTGGACACCGGGGAGCTGTTTTTT. This encodes CAGNSGVDTGELFF. V is TRBV6-6 and J is TRBJ2-2; TRBD2 agrees at 8 bases. CDR1 MNHNY and CDR2 SVGAGI come from the germline V gene (reference sequence). V shed 11 bases, J shed 3 bases, and the junction held 8 bases outside the gene matches. The CDR3 spans 14 residues.

V is TRBV7-2 and J is TRBJ1-5, with 9 bases matching TRBD1. The CDR3 consists of 15 residues. V shed 2 bases and J 5 bases; nucleotides not matched to a gene: 4. The germline gives CDR1 SGHTA, CDR2 FQGNSA. DNA for the CDR3: TGTGCCAGCAGCTTACTCTGGACAGGGGATCAGCCCCAGCATTTT. The encoded protein is CASSLLWTGDQPQHF.

The chain carries TRBV7-2 and TRBJ1-1, with 7 bases aligning to TRBD1. J was trimmed by 1 base and V by 0 bases; bases with no gene match: 2. The CDR3 covers 15 residues. The germline gives CDR1 SGHTA, CDR2 FQGNSA. CDR3 sequence (DNA): TGTGCCAGCAGCTTAGCCTGGACAGGGAACACTGAAGCTTTCTTT. Translated, it gives CASSLAWTGNTEAFF.

The chain uses TRBV19 and TRBJ1-1, with TRBD1 identical over 10 bases. Germline V CDR1 and CDR2: LNHDA, SQIVND (reference sequence). The trim removed 7 bases at V and 3 bases at J, leaving 11 bases unmatched. The CDR3 is 16 residues long. The CDR3 DNA reads as TGTGCCAGTATGGGAGACAGGGGGCGAATCTACACTGAAGCTTTCTTT. Translated: CASMGDRGRIYTEAFF.

The rearrangement links TRBV5-1 to TRBJ2-1; 12 bases are a match to TRBD2. CDR1 is SGHRS, CDR2 YFSETQ, per germline. The CDR3 covers 15 residues. Germline trimming cut 5 bases from V and 9 bases from J; bases unmatched to any gene: 9. CDR3 bases: TGCGCCAGCAGTCGTAGACTAGCGGGAGATACTGAGCAGTTCTTC. Its translation is CASSRRLAGDTEQFF.

The chain recombines TRBV9 with TRBJ2-3; 10 positions match TRBD2. Germline V lookup: CDR1 SGDLS, CDR2 YYNGEE. V gave up 3 bases and J gave up 0 bases; unmatched junction bases: 1. The CDR3 is made up of 15 amino acids. The CDR3 DNA reads as TGTGCCAGCAGCGGAGCGGGGGGGAGCACAGATACGCAGTATTTT. Protein: CASSGAGGSTDTQYF.

The chain couples TRBV7-9 to TRBJ1-2; no clear D. The CDR3 contains 14 residues. V lost 5 bases and J 2 bases, leaving 12 bases between the germline ends. Looked up from germline, CDR1 is SEHNR and CDR2 is FQNEAQ (reference sequence). Here the CDR3 reads CASSRSGGNYGYTF. Here the CDR3 DNA reads TGTGCCAGCAGCAGATCCGGAGGGAACTATGGCTACACCTTC.

The chain employs TRBV2 and TRBJ2-7, with D perhaps matching TRBD1 (6 bases). V lost 6 bases and J 2 bases, leaving 8 bases between the germline ends. The CDR3 runs to 12 residues. Germline CDR1 and CDR2: SNHLY and FYNNEI. The CDR3 DNA reads as TGTGCCAGCAGCACAGGGACCTACGAGCAGTACTTC. Its translation is CASSTGTYEQYF.